This T cell receptor beta chain was identified in a study of shared clonotypes between healthy human individuals. The table came from immunoSEQ multiplex PCR; TCRdb's copy has only in-frame clones and leaves some out. Here the sample spans about a million clones, roughly 72% being singletons. Losses at the gene ends were 5 bases for V and 4 bases for J; bases not matched to a gene: 9. Germline CDR1 and CDR2: KGHSH and LQKENI. This CDR3 comprises 16 residues. All of the donors resided in Nashville, Tennessee, and each was a Caucasian adult. The rearrangement uses TRBV18 and TRBJ2-3; 10 bases are a match to TRBD1. The sequence was obtained from a man younger than 30 in good health. The sample was memory CD4+ T cells sorted from blood. Subset reported: CD45RA-negative fraction. CDR3 nucleotide sequence: TGTGCCAGCTCATCCCGGGACAGGGGTTTCGCAGATACGCAGTATTTT. Protein sequence: CASSSRDRGFADTQYF. The complete variable domain, with remaining parts taken from reference TRBV18 and TRBJ2-3, reads NAGVMQNPRHLVRRRGQEARLRCSPMKGHSHVYWYRQLPEEGLKFMVYLQKENIIDESGMPKERFSAEFPKEGPSILRIQQVVRGDSAAYFCASSSRDRGFADTQYFGPGTRLTVL.